This T cell receptor beta chain stems from a study of OX40 agonist ivuxolimab in advanced cancers. Germline V CDR1 and CDR2: WNHNN, SYGVQD (reference sequence). V was pared by 5 bases and J by 15 bases, with 8 bases of the junction left unmatched. The CDR3 spans 12 residues. Using immunoSEQ multiplex PCR, the repertoire was profiled, and TCRdb retains in-frame clones only, with some absent. This sample has under 110,000 clones, with about nine tenths found just once. The clonotype was recovered from an adult with an advanced solid tumor such as melanoma, head and neck, liver or kidney cancer. The rearrangement links TRBV10-1 to TRBJ2-4; 9 bases fit TRBD1. Sequences were derived from CD4+ or CD8+ T cells sorted from blood, sampled in a trial of the OX40 agonist ivuxolimab. This CDR3 is CASSRPGQGPYF. DNA for the CDR3: TGCGCCAGCAGTCGGCCGGGACAGGGTCCGTACTTC.